A single sample gave rise to the 29 T cell receptor beta chains below, sequenced in a study of cytomegalovirus exposure and HLA in healthy donors. 60 Vbeta and 13 Jbeta primers were used in PCR. Only in-frame clones appear in the TCRdb table, and some are missing; sequencing was by immunoSEQ multiplex PCR. The sample yields over 100,000 clones, under 75% seen once. The sample was PBMCs. Receptors originate from a woman between 40 and 55 years old in good health and CMV-seronegative.

J is TRBJ2-3 and V is TRBV10-3, with D possibly matching TRBD2 (6 bases). Deletions cut 6 bases from V and 3 bases from J, with 19 bases between. Germline CDR1 and CDR2: ENHRY and SYGVKD. This CDR3 region has 16 residues. The CDR3 loop reads CAISPVGGSATDTQYF. The CDR3 nucleotides read TGTGCCATCAGCCCCGTGGGGGGTTCGGCGACAGATACGCAGTATTTT.

This clone was seen only a few times. The chain employs TRBV5-4 and TRBJ1-1; TRBD1 matches at 7 bases. V was pared by 3 bases and J by 0 bases, with 5 bases of the junction left unmatched. In germline, CDR1 is SGHNT, CDR2 YYREEE (reference sequence). This CDR3 has 15 residues. CDR3 sequence: CASSSSGGMNTEAFF. DNA for the CDR3: TGTGCCAGCAGCTCTTCAGGGGGTATGAACACTGAAGCTTTCTTT.

The chain couples TRBV2 to TRBJ1-4; 8 positions agree with TRBD1. The ends lost 8 bases at V and 8 bases at J; junction bases unmatched: 13. Per germline, CDR1 SNHLY and CDR2 FYNNEI. The CDR3 length is 15 residues. As DNA, the CDR3 is TGTGCCAGCGGAGACCCAAGGGACAGGAACGAAAAACTGTTTTTT. The encoded protein is CASGDPRDRNEKLFF.

The chain recombines TRBV28 with TRBJ1-4; D might be TRBD1 (6 bases). This CDR3 is built from 17 residues. Trimming took off 6 bases at V and 1 base at J, with 18 bases between the two ends. Germline V CDR1 and CDR2: MDHEN, SYDVKM. CDR3 in amino acids: CASSSGDRTRTNEKLFF. CDR3 DNA sequence: TGTGCCAGCAGCTCCGGCGACAGGACCCGAACTAATGAAAAACTGTTTTTT.

CDR3 sequence: CSARLGVNYGYTF. The CDR3 DNA sequence: TGCAGTGCCCGTCTCGGAGTGAACTATGGCTACACCTTC. The V and J genes are TRBV29-1 and TRBJ1-2; D not resolved. Per germline, CDR1 SQVTM and CDR2 ANQGSEA. There are 13 residues in the CDR3. The whole variable domain, filled in from reference TRBV29-1 and TRBJ1-2, reads SAVISQKPSRDICQRGTSLTIQCQVDSQVTMMFWYRQQPGQSLTLIATANQGSEATYESGFVIDKFPISRPNLTFSTLTVSNMSPEDSSIYLCSARLGVNYGYTFGSGTRLTVV.

The chain has TRBV14 and TRBJ2-7; possible D gene TRBD1, 5 bases. V lost 1 base, J lost 7 bases, and 11 bases lay in between. In germline, CDR1 is SGHDN, CDR2 FVKESK. The CDR3 spans 13 residues. The CDR3 spells CASSQVRQGEQYF. CDR3 nucleotides: TGTGCCAGCAGCCAAGTACGTCAGGGTGAGCAGTACTTC.

J is TRBJ1-2 and V is TRBV11-3, with 8 bases that match TRBD1. The V segment lost 5 bases and the J segment 0 bases; nucleotides outside the gene matches: 8. The CDR3 extends over 16 amino acids. Per germline, CDR1 SGHNT and CDR2 YENEEA. The CDR3 here is CASSPRDRRANYGYTF. CDR3 nucleotides: TGTGCCAGCAGCCCCAGGGACAGGCGAGCTAACTATGGCTACACCTTC. Based on the CDR3 plus reference TRBV11-3 and TRBJ1-2, the full variable domain is EAGVVQSPRYKIIEKKQPVAFWCNPISGHNTLYWYLQNLGQGPELLIRYENEEAVDDSQLPKDRFSAERLKGVDSTLKIQPAELGDSAVYLCASSPRDRRANYGYTFGSGTRLTVV.

The CDR3: CAWSVGNRGQPQHF. In DNA form, the CDR3 reads TGTGCCTGGAGTGTAGGGAACAGGGGTCAGCCCCAGCATTTT. The gene calls are TRBV30 and TRBJ1-5; 7 bases fit TRBD1. V was clipped by 0 bases and J by 6 bases; unmatched bases: 5. This CDR3 spans 14 amino acids. From germline, CDR1 is GTSNPN and CDR2 SVGIG (reference sequence).

This CDR3 reads CASGGLAGAGELFF. The DNA for the CDR3 is TGTGCCAGCGGGGGGCTAGCGGGGGCCGGGGAGCTGTTTTTT. The J gene is TRBJ2-2, the V gene TRBV5-4; 10 bases align to TRBD2. Germline assignment: CDR1 SGHNT and CDR2 YYREEE (reference sequence). J gave up 6 bases and V 7 bases, and 6 bases lay outside the gene matches. The CDR3 length is 14 residues.

This clone showed up just a few times. The V gene is TRBV4-1, the J gene TRBJ2-7; the D is unclear. Germline CDR1 reads MGHRA; CDR2 reads YSYEKL. The CDR3 sequence is 16 residues long. The V end lost 0 bases, the J end lost 7 bases, and 19 bases lay between the germline ends. The CDR3 sequence: CASSQDLGRSRVEQYF. DNA of the CDR3: TGCGCCAGCAGCCAAGATCTTGGGCGATCACGAGTTGAGCAGTACTTC.

The J gene is TRBJ2-1, the V gene TRBV5-1, with 11 bases that match TRBD2. With V trimmed by 4 bases and J by 6 bases, 6 bases remained unmatched. The germline gives CDR1 SGHRS, CDR2 YFSETQ. The CDR3 has 15 amino acids. In nucleotides, the CDR3 is TGCGCCAGCAGCGAGGGACTAGCGGAGACCAATGAGCAGTTCTTC. Translation: CASSEGLAETNEQFF.

The J gene is TRBJ2-3, the V gene TRBV7-8; the match to TRBD2 covers 8 bases. V lost 2 bases and J lost 6; bases outside the gene matches: 10. CDR1 and CDR2 from the germline V gene are SGHVS and FQNEAQ. The CDR3 has 16 amino acids. The CDR3: CASSLLDGGGLDTQYF. The CDR3 DNA reads TGTGCCAGCAGCTTATTGGACGGCGGGGGGCTGGATACGCAGTATTTT.

This sequence joins TRBV4-3 and TRBJ2-3, with TRBD2 identical over 11 bases. The CDR3 length is 16 residues. CDR1 is LGHNA and CDR2 is YSLEER in the germline V gene. With V trimmed by 6 bases and J by 5 bases, 10 bases remained unmatched. The CDR3 DNA is TGCGCCAGCAGTCCGACTAGCGGGGTTGGGGGAGATACGCAGTATTTT. Translated, it gives CASSPTSGVGGDTQYF.

The V gene is TRBV5-1, the J gene TRBJ1-2, with D uncertain. Looked up from germline, CDR1 is SGHRS and CDR2 is YFSETQ. Trimming pared 0 bases from V and 0 bases from J, leaving 15 bases between. CDR3 size: 17 residues. CDR3 amino acids: CASSLGGSRGANYGYTF. CDR3 sequence (DNA): TGCGCCAGCAGCTTGGGGGGTTCTCGGGGAGCTAACTATGGCTACACCTTC.

The chain uses TRBV7-9 and TRBJ2-1; a weak D match, TRBD1 (6 bases). Germline values: CDR1 SEHNR, CDR2 FQNEAQ (reference sequence). There are 14 residues in the CDR3. Trimming took 3 bases from V and 9 from J, leaving 15 bases between them. CDR3 DNA: TGTGCCAGCAGCTTGGGGGCAGGGTCCCCTGAGCAGTTCTTC. Its protein product is CASSLGAGSPEQFF. The full variable domain, in which reference TRBV7-9 and TRBJ2-1 provide the parts outside the CDR3, is DTGVSQNPRHKITKRGQNVTFRCDPISEHNRLYWYRQTLGQGPEFLTYFQNEAQLEKSRLLSDRFSAERPKGSFSTLEIQRTEQGDSAMYLCASSLGAGSPEQFFGPGTRLTVL.

V gene TRBV28 combines with J gene TRBJ2-2, with 10 bases matching TRBD1. Losses at the gene ends were 6 bases for V and 6 bases for J; bases not matched to a gene: 10. The V gene's germline CDR1 is MDHEN and CDR2 SYDVKM. The CDR3 runs to 16 residues. The DNA for the CDR3 is TGTGCCAGCAGGTCGCCGGGACAGGGGAATCCCGGGGAGCTGTTTTTT. As protein: CASRSPGQGNPGELFF.

The chain links TRBV15 to TRBJ2-7, with D perhaps matching TRBD1 (6 bases). Trimming took off 6 bases at V and 2 bases at J, with 11 bases between the two ends. The CDR3 has 13 amino acids. Per the germline V gene, CDR1 is LNHNV and CDR2 is YYDKDF (reference sequence). The CDR3 here is CATRQGGAYEQYF. CDR3 nucleotides: TGTGCCACCAGACAGGGTGGGGCCTACGAGCAGTACTTC.

The chain is built from TRBV10-3 and TRBJ2-2; TRBD1 matches at 7 bases. J gave up 2 bases and V 7 bases, and 10 bases lay outside the gene matches. CDR3 length: 16 amino acids. Per germline, CDR1 ENHRY and CDR2 SYGVKD. This CDR3 reads CAIMEFNRGNTGELFF. The CDR3 DNA sequence: TGTGCCATCATGGAATTTAACAGGGGAAACACCGGGGAGCTGTTTTTT.

The V and J genes are TRBV30 and TRBJ1-2; 7 positions agree with TRBD1. The junction had 16 bases not matched to a gene; V was cut back by 1 base and J by 11 bases. CDR3 length equals 15 residues. From germline, CDR1 is GTSNPN and CDR2 SVGIG (reference sequence). In DNA, the CDR3 is TGTGCCTGGAGTGCCCTCTCGGGACAGTTGATCCCTTACACCTTC. It translates to CAWSALSGQLIPYTF.

This rearrangement joins TRBV21-1 to TRBJ1-6. TRBV21-1 has pseudogene status. This CDR3 has 14 residues. The CDR3 DNA sequence: TGTGCCAGCAGCAAAGACGAGAATAATTCACCCCTCCACTTT. It yields the protein CASSKDENNSPLHF.

This CDR3 is CSVEDPAGKRNTEAFF. Here the CDR3 DNA reads TGCAGCGTTGAAGATCCGGCAGGGAAGAGGAACACTGAAGCTTTCTTT. The chain is built from TRBV29-1 and TRBJ1-1, with a possible D match to TRBD1 (5 bases). The V end was cut by 0 bases, the J end by 1 base, with 15 bases between. Germline V lookup: CDR1 SQVTM, CDR2 ANQGSEA. The CDR3 is 16 amino acids.

This chain connects TRBV9 to TRBJ1-1, with D perhaps TRBD1 (5 bases). The CDR3 has 15 amino acids. With 6 bases removed from V and 2 bases from J, the gap between germline ends came to 17 bases. CDR1 and CDR2 (germline): SGDLS, YYNGEE. Written as DNA, the CDR3 is TGTGCCAGCACCCCACCGGGGGAAGCAAACACTGAAGCTTTCTTT. Translating it yields CASTPPGEANTEAFF.

The table lists this clone with a few counts. The gene calls are TRBV6-4 and TRBJ2-3; 8 positions match TRBD2. Trimming took 3 bases from V and 1 from J; bases not matched to a gene: 0. Germline CDR1 reads MRHNA; CDR2 reads SNTAGT. This CDR3 comprises 14 residues. This CDR3 reads CASSERGGTDTQYF. The DNA for the CDR3 is TGTGCCAGCAGTGAGCGGGGGGGCACAGATACGCAGTATTTT.

This rearrangement joins TRBV27 to TRBJ1-2; 7 positions match TRBD1. Germline V gene sequence: CDR1 MNHEY, CDR2 SMNVEV (reference sequence). Losses at the gene ends were 4 bases for V and 10 bases for J; bases not matched to a gene: 12. This CDR3 spans 14 amino acids. The chain's CDR3 is CASSSYRGANFYTF. The CDR3 nucleotides are TGTGCCAGCAGTTCATACAGGGGTGCAAATTTCTACACCTTC.

The chain is built from TRBV7-8 and TRBJ1-5; D is ambiguous. The CDR3 consists of 15 residues. Trimming stripped 1 base from V and 6 bases from J, with 13 bases between. Germline values: CDR1 SGHVS, CDR2 FQNEAQ. The CDR3 coding sequence is TGTGCCAGCAGCTTAGGGGCTCTTTCCCGTCAGCCCCAGCATTTT. This sequence encodes CASSLGALSRQPQHF.

The chain joins TRBV2 to TRBJ1-2; possible D gene TRBD1, 5 bases. The CDR3 extends over 18 amino acids. Trimming took off 7 bases at V and 3 bases at J, with 27 bases between the two ends. Germline-derived CDR1 and CDR2 are SNHLY and FYNNEI. This chain's CDR3 is CASTRWGTLGGADYGYTF. CDR3 bases: TGTGCCAGCACCCGATGGGGGACTCTCGGGGGAGCAGACTATGGCTACACCTTC.

V usage is TRBV18 and J usage is TRBJ1-6; TRBD1 matches at 7 bases. The junction had 4 bases not matched to a gene; V was cut back by 10 bases and J by 4 bases. Per the germline V gene, CDR1 is KGHSH and CDR2 is LQKENI. The CDR3 runs to 13 residues. DNA for the CDR3: TGTGCCACCCGGGACAGTTATAATTCACCCCTCCACTTT. This codes for CATRDSYNSPLHF.

The chain couples TRBV6-5 to TRBJ1-1, with TRBD1 identical over 9 bases. V shed 5 bases and J 1 base; nucleotides not matched to a gene: 5. The V gene's germline CDR1 is MNHEY and CDR2 SVGAGI. This CDR3 is built from 15 residues. In nucleotides, the CDR3 is TGTGCCAGCAGTAGGGGGGGACAGGGGAACACTGAAGCTTTCTTT. Encoded protein: CASSRGGQGNTEAFF.

The DNA of the CDR3 is TGCAGCGTTGAAGTGGGGGCCTCTGAGACCCAGTACTTC. It codes for CSVEVGASETQYF. This rearrangement joins TRBV29-1 to TRBJ2-5, with a tentative D call TRBD1 (6 bases). In germline, CDR1 is SQVTM, CDR2 ANQGSEA. V lost 1 base and J lost 5, with 11 bases in between. This CDR3 has 13 amino acids.